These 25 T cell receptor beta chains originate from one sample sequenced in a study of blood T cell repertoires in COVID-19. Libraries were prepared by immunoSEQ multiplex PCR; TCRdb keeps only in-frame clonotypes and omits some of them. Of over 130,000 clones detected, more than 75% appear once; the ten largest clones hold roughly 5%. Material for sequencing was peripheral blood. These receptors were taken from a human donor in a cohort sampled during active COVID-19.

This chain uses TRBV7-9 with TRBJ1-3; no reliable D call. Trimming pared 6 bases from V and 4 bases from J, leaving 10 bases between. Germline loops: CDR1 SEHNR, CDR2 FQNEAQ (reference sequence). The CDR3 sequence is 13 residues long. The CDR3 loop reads CASSRRRGNTIYF. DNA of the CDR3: TGTGCCAGCAGTCGTAGGCGGGGAAACACCATATATTTT. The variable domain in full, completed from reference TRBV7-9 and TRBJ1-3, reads DTGVSQNPRHKITKRGQNVTFRCDPISEHNRLYWYRQTLGQGPEFLTYFQNEAQLEKSRLLSDRFSAERPKGSFSTLEIQRTEQGDSAMYLCASSRRRGNTIYFGEGSWLTVV.

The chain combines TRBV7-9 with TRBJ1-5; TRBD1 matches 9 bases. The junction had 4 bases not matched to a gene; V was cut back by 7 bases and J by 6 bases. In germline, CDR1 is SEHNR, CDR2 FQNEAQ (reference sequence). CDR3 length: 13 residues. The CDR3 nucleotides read TGTGCCAGCAACAGGGGGCAGGGTCAGCCCCAGCATTTT. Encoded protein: CASNRGQGQPQHF.

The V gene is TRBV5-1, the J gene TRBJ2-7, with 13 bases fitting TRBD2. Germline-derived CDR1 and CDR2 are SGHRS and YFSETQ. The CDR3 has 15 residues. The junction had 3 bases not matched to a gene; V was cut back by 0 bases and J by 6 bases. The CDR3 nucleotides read TGCGCCAGCAGCTTGGGACTAGCGGGAGGCGGCGAGCAGTACTTC. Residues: CASSLGLAGGGEQYF.

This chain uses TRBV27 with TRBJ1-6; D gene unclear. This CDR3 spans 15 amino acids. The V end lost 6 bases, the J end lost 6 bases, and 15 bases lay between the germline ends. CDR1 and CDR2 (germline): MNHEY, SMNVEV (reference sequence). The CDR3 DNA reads TGTGCCAGCAGCGCCGGGTTCCTCTTTAATTCACCCCTCCACTTT. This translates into CASSAGFLFNSPLHF.

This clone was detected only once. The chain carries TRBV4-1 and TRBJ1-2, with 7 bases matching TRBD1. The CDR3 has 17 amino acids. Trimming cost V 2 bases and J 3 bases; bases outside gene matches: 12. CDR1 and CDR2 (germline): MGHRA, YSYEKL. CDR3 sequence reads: CASSQSRGDRRDYGYTF. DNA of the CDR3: TGCGCCAGCAGCCAATCCAGAGGGGACAGAAGGGACTATGGCTACACCTTC.

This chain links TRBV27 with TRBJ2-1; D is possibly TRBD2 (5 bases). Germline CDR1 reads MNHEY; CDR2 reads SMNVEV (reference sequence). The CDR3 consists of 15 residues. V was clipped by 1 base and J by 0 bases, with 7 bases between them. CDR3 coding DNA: TGTGCCAGCAGTTTATGGAGGAACTCCTACAATGAGCAGTTCTTC. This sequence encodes CASSLWRNSYNEQFF.

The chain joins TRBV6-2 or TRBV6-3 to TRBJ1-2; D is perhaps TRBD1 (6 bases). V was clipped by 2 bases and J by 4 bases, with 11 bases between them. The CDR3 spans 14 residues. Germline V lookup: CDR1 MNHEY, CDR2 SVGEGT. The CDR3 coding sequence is TGTGCCAGCAGTTACAGACAGGTGGGCTATGGCTACACCTTC. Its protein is CASSYRQVGYGYTF.

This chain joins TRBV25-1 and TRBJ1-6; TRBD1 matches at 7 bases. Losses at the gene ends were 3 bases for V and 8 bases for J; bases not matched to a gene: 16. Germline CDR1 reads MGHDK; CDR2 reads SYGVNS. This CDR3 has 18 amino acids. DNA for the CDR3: TGTGCCAGCAGTGATCACCCCCGGGCGACAGGGAGGTATTCACCCCTCCACTTT. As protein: CASSDHPRATGRYSPLHF.

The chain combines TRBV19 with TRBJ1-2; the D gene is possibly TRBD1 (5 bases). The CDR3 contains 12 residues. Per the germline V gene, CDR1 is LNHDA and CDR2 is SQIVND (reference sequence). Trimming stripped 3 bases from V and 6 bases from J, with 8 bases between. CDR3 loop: CASSIRGNGYTF. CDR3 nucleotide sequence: TGTGCCAGTAGTATCCGGGGGAATGGCTACACCTTC.

The CDR3 spells CASSARGNLAGVGNEQYF. Written as DNA, the CDR3 is TGTGCCAGCAGTGCGAGGGGTAATCTAGCGGGAGTCGGGAACGAGCAGTACTTC. V usage is TRBV28 and J usage is TRBJ2-7, with 10 nucleotides matching TRBD2. The V and J ends lost 5 bases and 5 bases, in that order; junction bases with no gene match: 18. The CDR3 has 18 residues. The germline CDR1 and CDR2 sequences are MDHEN and SYDVKM.

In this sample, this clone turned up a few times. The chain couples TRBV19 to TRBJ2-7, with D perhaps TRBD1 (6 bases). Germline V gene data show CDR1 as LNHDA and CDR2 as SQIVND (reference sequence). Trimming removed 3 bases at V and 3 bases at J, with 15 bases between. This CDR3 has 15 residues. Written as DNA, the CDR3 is TGTGCCAGTAGTATCCCGGGACAAGGGAGCTACGAGCAGTACTTC. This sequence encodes CASSIPGQGSYEQYF.

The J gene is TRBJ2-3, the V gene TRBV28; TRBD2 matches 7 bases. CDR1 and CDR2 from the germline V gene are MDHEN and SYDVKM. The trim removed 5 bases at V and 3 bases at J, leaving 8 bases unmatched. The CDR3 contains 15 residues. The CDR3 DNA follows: TGTGCCAGCAGTCCCCGCGGGGGTTTGACAGATACGCAGTATTTT. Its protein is CASSPRGGLTDTQYF.

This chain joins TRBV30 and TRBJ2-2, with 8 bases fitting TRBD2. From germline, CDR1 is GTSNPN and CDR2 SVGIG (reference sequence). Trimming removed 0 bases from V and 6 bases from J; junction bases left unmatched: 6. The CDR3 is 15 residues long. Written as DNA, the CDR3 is TGTGCCTGGAGTGTTGGGAGCGGGGGTGCCGGGGAGCTGTTTTTT. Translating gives CAWSVGSGGAGELFF.

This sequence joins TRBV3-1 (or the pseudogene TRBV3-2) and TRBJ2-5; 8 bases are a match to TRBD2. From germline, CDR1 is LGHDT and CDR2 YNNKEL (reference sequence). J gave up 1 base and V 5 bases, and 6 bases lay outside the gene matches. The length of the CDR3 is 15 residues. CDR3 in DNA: TGTGCCAGCAGCTCGCGGGGGGCCCTCCAAGAGACCCAGTACTTC. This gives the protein CASSSRGALQETQYF.

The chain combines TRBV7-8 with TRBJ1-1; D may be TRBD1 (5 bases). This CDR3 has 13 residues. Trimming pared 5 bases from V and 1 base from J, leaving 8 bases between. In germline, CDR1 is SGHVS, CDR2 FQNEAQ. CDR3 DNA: TGTGCCAGCAGCCCCGGACAGAACACTGAAGCTTTCTTT. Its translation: CASSPGQNTEAFF.

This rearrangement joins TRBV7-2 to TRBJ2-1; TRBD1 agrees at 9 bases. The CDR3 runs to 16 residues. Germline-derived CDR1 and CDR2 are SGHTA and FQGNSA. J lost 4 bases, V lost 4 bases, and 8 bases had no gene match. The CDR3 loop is CASSSRAGTGYNEQFF. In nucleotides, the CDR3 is TGTGCCAGCAGCTCCCGGGCCGGGACAGGGTACAATGAGCAGTTCTTC.

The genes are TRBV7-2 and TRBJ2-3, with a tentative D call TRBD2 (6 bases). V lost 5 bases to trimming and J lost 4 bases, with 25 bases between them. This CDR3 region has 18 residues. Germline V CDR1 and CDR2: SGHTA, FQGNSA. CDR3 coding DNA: TGTGCCAGCAGCCCCCTCGGCGGGGATAAGCCAATACCAGATACGCAGTATTTT. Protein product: CASSPLGGDKPIPDTQYF. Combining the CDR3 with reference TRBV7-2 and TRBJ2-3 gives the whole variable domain GAGVSQSPSNKVTEKGKDVELRCDPISGHTALYWYRQSLGQGLEFLIYFQGNSAPDKSGLPSDRFSAERTGGSVSTLTIQRTQQEDSAVYLCASSPLGGDKPIPDTQYFGPGTRLTVL.

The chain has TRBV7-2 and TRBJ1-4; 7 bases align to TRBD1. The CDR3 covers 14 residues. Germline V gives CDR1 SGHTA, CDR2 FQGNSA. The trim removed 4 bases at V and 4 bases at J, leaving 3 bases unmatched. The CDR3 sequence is CASSSGQSNEKLFF. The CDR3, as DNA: TGTGCCAGCAGCTCGGGACAGAGTAATGAAAAACTGTTTTTT.

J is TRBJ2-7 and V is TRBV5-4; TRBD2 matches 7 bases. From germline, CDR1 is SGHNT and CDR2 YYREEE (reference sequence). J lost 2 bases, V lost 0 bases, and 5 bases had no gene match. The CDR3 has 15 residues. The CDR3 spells CASSLGGGRAYEQYF. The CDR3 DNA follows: TGTGCCAGCAGCTTGGGCGGGGGAAGGGCCTACGAGCAGTACTTC.

The DNA for the CDR3 is TGTGCCAGCAGCTATAGCGGGACAGGGGATATGAACACTGAAGCTTTCTTT. Translation gives CASSYSGTGDMNTEAFF. The chain joins TRBV13 to TRBJ1-1; 10 bases agree with TRBD1. V lost 4 bases, J lost 0 bases, and 8 bases stayed unmatched. Germline V gene sequence: CDR1 PRHDT, CDR2 FYEKMQ (reference sequence). The CDR3 contains 17 residues.

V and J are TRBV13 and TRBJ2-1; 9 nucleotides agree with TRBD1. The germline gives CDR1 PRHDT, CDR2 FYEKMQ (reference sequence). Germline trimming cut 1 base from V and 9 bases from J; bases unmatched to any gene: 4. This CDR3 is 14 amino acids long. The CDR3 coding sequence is TGTGCCAGCAGCTTAGCACAGGGGGCAGGTGAGCAGTTCTTC. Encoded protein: CASSLAQGAGEQFF.

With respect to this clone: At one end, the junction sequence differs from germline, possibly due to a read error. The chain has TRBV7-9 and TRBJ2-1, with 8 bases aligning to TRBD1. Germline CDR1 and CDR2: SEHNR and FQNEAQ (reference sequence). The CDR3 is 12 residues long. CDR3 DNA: TGTGCCAGCAGCTTAGGTCCAGGGGGCCAAATCTTC. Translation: CASSLGPGGQIF.

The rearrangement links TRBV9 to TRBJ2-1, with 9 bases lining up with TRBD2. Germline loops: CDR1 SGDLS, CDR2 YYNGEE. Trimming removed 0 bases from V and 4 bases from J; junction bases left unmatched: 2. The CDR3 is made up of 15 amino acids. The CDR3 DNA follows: TGTGCCAGCAGCGTAGTTAGCGGGGGATACAATGAGCAGTTCTTC. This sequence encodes CASSVVSGGYNEQFF.

In nucleotides, the CDR3 is TGTGCCAGTCGGGAACGGGCAAAGAACACTGAAGCTTTCTTT. This sequence encodes CASRERAKNTEAFF. The chain combines TRBV19 with TRBJ1-1; D not resolved. Trimming took 8 bases from V and 1 from J, leaving 14 bases between them. The CDR3 runs 14 residues. Germline loops: CDR1 LNHDA, CDR2 SQIVND (reference sequence). The whole variable domain, remainder taken from reference TRBV19 and TRBJ1-1, is DGGITQSPKYLFRKEGQNVTLSCEQNLNHDAMYWYRQDPGQGLRLIYYSQIVNDFQKGDIAEGYSVSREKKESFPLTVTSAQKNPTAFYLCASRERAKNTEAFFGQGTRLTVV.

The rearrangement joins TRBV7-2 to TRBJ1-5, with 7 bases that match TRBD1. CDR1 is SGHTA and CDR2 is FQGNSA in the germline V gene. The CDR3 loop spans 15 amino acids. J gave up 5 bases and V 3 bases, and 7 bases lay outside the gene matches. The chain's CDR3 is CASSFYRGFDQPQHF. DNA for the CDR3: TGTGCCAGCAGCTTCTACAGGGGCTTTGATCAGCCCCAGCATTTT.